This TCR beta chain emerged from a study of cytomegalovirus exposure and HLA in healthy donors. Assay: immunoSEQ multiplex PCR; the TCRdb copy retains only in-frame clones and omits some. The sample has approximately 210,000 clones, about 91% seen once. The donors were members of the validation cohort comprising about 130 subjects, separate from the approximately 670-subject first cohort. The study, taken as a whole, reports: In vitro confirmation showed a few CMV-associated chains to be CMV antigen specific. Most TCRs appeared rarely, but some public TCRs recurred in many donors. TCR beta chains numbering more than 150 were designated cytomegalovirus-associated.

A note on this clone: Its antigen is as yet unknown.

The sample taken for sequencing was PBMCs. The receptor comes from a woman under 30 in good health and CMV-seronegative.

The CDR3 spells CASSYSMLSERYTF. The CDR3 nucleotides read TGTGCCAGCAGTTACTCGATGTTGTCCGAGCGCTACACCTTC. The gene calls are TRBV6-5 and TRBJ1-2, with unresolved D. Germline loops: CDR1 MNHEY, CDR2 SVGAGI. The V gene lost 0 bases and the J gene lost 9 bases, with 14 bases spanning the gap. CDR3 size: 14 residues.